The rows below give T cell receptor beta chains drawn from one sample of a study of blood T cells in healthy people across ages. TCRdb re-derived calls from the 5' RACE reads in MiXCR, one entry per CDR3 protein. The sample contains some 1.4 million distinct CDR3 sequences, 40% to 50% of which appear only once. What was sequenced was blood. These receptors originate from a woman under 30 in good health. The CDR3 runs from the conserved cysteine through the conserved F or W. A D gene is named only where the DNA matches it firmly. Some rows have no size entry. The others give once, few or many, or a class for an expanded clone.

J gene: TRBJ1-2; D gene: TRBD1; clone size: -; V gene: TRBV23-1; CDR3 protein: CASSQTGAAGDRTRGYTF; CDR3 DNA: TGCGCCAGCAGTCAGACAGGGGCCGCCGGGGACCGGACGCGCGGCTACACCTTC
J gene: TRBJ1-5; D gene: -; clone size: -; V gene: TRBV20-1; CDR3 protein: CSWGEGQGQPQHF; CDR3 DNA: TGCTCCTGGGGGGAAGGGCAGGGTCAGCCCCAGCATTTT
J gene: TRBJ2-1; D gene: -; clone size: -; V gene: TRBV7-9; CDR3 protein: CASSLETHRERALYNEQFF; CDR3 DNA: TGTGCCAGCAGCTTAGAAACCCACCGGGAGCGGGCCTTGTACAATGAGCAGTTCTTC
J gene: TRBJ2-1; D gene: -; clone size: -; V gene: TRBV13; CDR3 protein: CASSLTRRGWQFF; CDR3 DNA: TGTGCCAGCAGCCTAACTAGGAGGGGCTGGCAGTTCTTC
J gene: TRBJ1-3; D gene: -; clone size: once; V gene: TRBV28; CDR3 protein: CASSFGTSSGNTIYF; CDR3 DNA: TGTGCCAGCAGTTTCGGTACCAGCTCTGGAAACACCATATATTTT
J gene: TRBJ1-1; D gene: TRBD1; clone size: -; V gene: TRBV19; CDR3 protein: CASSRDRDPNTEAFF; CDR3 DNA: TGTGCCAGTAGCCGGGACAGGGACCCTAACACTGAAGCTTTCTTT
J gene: TRBJ2-5; D gene: TRBD2; clone size: -; V gene: TRBV10-3; CDR3 protein: CAISDPGLALTEQYF; CDR3 DNA: TGTGCCATCAGTGACCCGGGACTAGCTTTGACTGAGCAGTACTTC
J gene: TRBJ2-7; D gene: -; clone size: few; V gene: TRBV20-1; CDR3 protein: CSARSATVYEQYF; CDR3 DNA: TGCAGTGCTCGTTCCGCGACCGTCTACGAGCAGTACTTC
J gene: TRBJ1-1; D gene: -; clone size: few; V gene: TRBV24-1; CDR3 protein: CATQASGRIWNTEAFF; CDR3 DNA: TGTGCCACCCAGGCAAGTGGGAGAATTTGGAACACTGAAGCTTTCTTT
J gene: TRBJ1-2; D gene: -; clone size: -; V gene: TRBV5-1; CDR3 protein: CASSLPEGSYGYTF; CDR3 DNA: TGCGCCAGCAGCTTGCCCGAGGGGAGCTATGGCTACACCTTC
J gene: TRBJ1-6; D gene: -; clone size: few; V gene: TRBV5-1; CDR3 protein: CASNTERVGNSPLHF; CDR3 DNA: TGCGCCAGCAACACAGAACGAGTTGGTAATTCACCCCTCCACTTT
J gene: TRBJ2-5; D gene: -; clone size: many; V gene: TRBV4-2; CDR3 protein: CASSQEPGGNEQYF; CDR3 DNA: TGTGCCAGCAGCCAAGAACCGGGTGGTAATGAGCAGTACTTC
J gene: TRBJ1-2; D gene: -; clone size: few; V gene: TRBV3-1; CDR3 protein: CASSQGDTYGYTF; CDR3 DNA: TGTGCCAGCAGCCAAGGGGACACCTATGGCTACACCTTC
J gene: TRBJ2-7; D gene: TRBD1; clone size: -; V gene: TRBV10-1; CDR3 protein: CATPTGISYEQYF; CDR3 DNA: TGCGCCACCCCGACAGGGATCTCCTACGAGCAGTACTTC
J gene: TRBJ2-5; D gene: -; clone size: -; V gene: TRBV20-1; CDR3 protein: CSARERGNQETQYF; CDR3 DNA: TGCAGTGCTAGAGAGCGCGGGAACCAAGAGACCCAGTACTTC
J gene: TRBJ2-1; D gene: TRBD2; clone size: few; V gene: TRBV4-1; CDR3 protein: CASRFWGLAGDNEQFF; CDR3 DNA: TGCGCCAGCAGGTTCTGGGGGCTAGCGGGAGACAATGAGCAGTTCTTC
J gene: TRBJ2-4; D gene: -; clone size: -; V gene: TRBV14; CDR3 protein: CASSHGSQGRVKQYF; CDR3 DNA: TGTGCCAGCAGCCACGGGTCCCAGGGACGGGTCAAGCAGTACTTC
J gene: TRBJ2-3; D gene: -; clone size: -; V gene: TRBV20-1; CDR3 protein: CSVLTRIWDTQYF; CDR3 DNA: TGCAGTGTCCTAACGCGAATCTGGGATACGCAGTATTTT
J gene: TRBJ2-5; D gene: TRBD2; clone size: few; V gene: TRBV7-2; CDR3 protein: CASSPGTSWVNEQYF; CDR3 DNA: TGTGCCAGCAGCCCCGGGACTAGTTGGGTAAATGAGCAGTACTTC
J gene: TRBJ2-1; D gene: -; clone size: -; V gene: TRBV9; CDR3 protein: CASSASQGASFNEQFF; CDR3 DNA: TGTGCCAGCAGCGCGTCCCAAGGGGCTTCCTTCAATGAGCAGTTCTTC
J gene: TRBJ2-7; D gene: -; clone size: -; V gene: TRBV7-2; CDR3 protein: CASSLGASTNPYEQYF; CDR3 DNA: TGTGCCAGCAGCTTAGGAGCTAGCACCAACCCCTACGAGCAGTACTTC
J gene: TRBJ2-5; D gene: -; clone size: once; V gene: TRBV5-6; CDR3 protein: CASSLQTEGETQYF; CDR3 DNA: TGTGCCAGCAGCCTCCAGACAGAAGGGGAGACCCAGTACTTC
J gene: TRBJ1-1; D gene: -; clone size: -; V gene: TRBV18; CDR3 protein: CASSKGRERDEAFF; CDR3 DNA: TGTGCCAGCTCAAAGGGTAGGGAACGTGATGAAGCTTTCTTT
J gene: TRBJ1-4; D gene: -; clone size: few; V gene: TRBV6-5; CDR3 protein: CASSYGGTGEKLFF; CDR3 DNA: TGTGCCAGCAGTTACGGGGGGACGGGTGAAAAACTGTTTTTT
J gene: TRBJ2-1; D gene: -; clone size: few; V gene: TRBV12-3/TRBV12-4; CDR3 protein: CASSFEGRRQFF; CDR3 DNA: TGTGCCAGCAGTTTTGAAGGCCGCCGCCAGTTCTTC
J gene: TRBJ2-5; D gene: -; clone size: -; V gene: TRBV28; CDR3 protein: CASSLSTEGGTQYF; CDR3 DNA: TGTGCCAGCAGTCTATCCACCGAGGGCGGGACCCAGTACTTC
J gene: TRBJ2-3; D gene: -; clone size: few; V gene: TRBV6-6; CDR3 protein: CASTGSGTSTDTQYF; CDR3 DNA: TGTGCCAGCACCGGTAGCGGAACTAGCACAGATACGCAGTATTTT
J gene: TRBJ2-3; D gene: TRBD2; clone size: -; V gene: TRBV6-1; CDR3 protein: CASGSGGSGTDTQYF; CDR3 DNA: TGTGCCAGCGGTAGCGGGGGGTCGGGCACAGATACGCAGTATTTT
J gene: TRBJ2-1; D gene: TRBD2; clone size: -; V gene: TRBV5-1; CDR3 protein: CASSSGTSGGTGNEQFF; CDR3 DNA: TGCGCCAGCAGCTCTGGGACTAGCGGGGGGACAGGCAATGAGCAGTTCTTC
J gene: TRBJ2-1; D gene: TRBD1; clone size: -; V gene: TRBV12-3/TRBV12-4; CDR3 protein: CASSLATGSQETQFF; CDR3 DNA: TGTGCCAGCAGTTTAGCGACAGGGAGTCAAGAGACCCAGTTCTTC
J gene: TRBJ2-7; D gene: TRBD2; clone size: few; V gene: TRBV14; CDR3 protein: CASSLLAGEYEQYF; CDR3 DNA: TGTGCCAGCTCACTACTAGCGGGAGAGTACGAGCAGTACTTC
J gene: TRBJ2-1; D gene: TRBD1; clone size: -; V gene: TRBV12-3/TRBV12-4; CDR3 protein: CASSFGTGGFRTSRSYNEQFF; CDR3 DNA: TGTGCCAGCAGTTTTGGGACAGGGGGCTTTAGGACTAGCCGGAGTTACAATGAGCAGTTCTTC
J gene: TRBJ2-1; D gene: TRBD2; clone size: -; V gene: TRBV20-1; CDR3 protein: CSADITSGGNNEQFF; CDR3 DNA: TGCAGTGCTGACATAACTAGCGGCGGAAACAATGAGCAGTTCTTC
J gene: TRBJ2-5; D gene: -; clone size: -; V gene: TRBV24-1; CDR3 protein: CATSDVEVLDAAGETQYF; CDR3 DNA: TGTGCCACCAGTGATGTTGAGGTTCTGGATGCCGCGGGTGAGACCCAGTACTTC
J gene: TRBJ1-2; D gene: -; clone size: -; V gene: TRBV10-3; CDR3 protein: CAISDRQVSYGYTF; CDR3 DNA: TGTGCCATCAGTGATCGACAGGTGTCCTATGGCTACACCTTC
J gene: TRBJ2-7; D gene: -; clone size: -; V gene: TRBV20-1; CDR3 protein: CSAQTGVSEQYF; CDR3 DNA: TGCAGTGCCCAAACGGGGGTCTCCGAGCAGTACTTC
J gene: TRBJ1-2; D gene: -; clone size: -; V gene: TRBV12-5; CDR3 protein: CASGLVPRGERSGYTF; CDR3 DNA: TGTGCTAGTGGTTTGGTCCCACGCGGGGAGCGTTCTGGCTACACCTTC
J gene: TRBJ2-4; D gene: -; clone size: few; V gene: TRBV10-3; CDR3 protein: CAISEGSVEGQYF; CDR3 DNA: TGTGCCATCAGTGAGGGGTCAGTCGAGGGGCAGTACTTC
J gene: TRBJ2-1; D gene: TRBD2; clone size: -; V gene: TRBV6-2/TRBV6-3; CDR3 protein: CASSYSGLAGESSYNEQFF; CDR3 DNA: TGTGCCAGCAGTTACTCGGGACTAGCGGGAGAGAGCTCCTACAATGAGCAGTTCTTC
J gene: TRBJ1-4; D gene: -; clone size: -; V gene: TRBV7-9; CDR3 protein: CASSPSWGGKLFF; CDR3 DNA: TGTGCCAGCAGCCCATCATGGGGGGGAAAACTGTTTTTT
J gene: TRBJ2-5; D gene: TRBD2; clone size: few; V gene: TRBV29-1; CDR3 protein: CSGSGGALETQYF; CDR3 DNA: TGCAGCGGTAGCGGGGGGGCCCTGGAGACCCAGTACTTC
J gene: TRBJ2-1; D gene: TRBD2; clone size: -; V gene: TRBV6-1; CDR3 protein: CASLGKTSGCNEQFF; CDR3 DNA: TGTGCCAGCTTAGGTAAGACTAGCGGGTGCAATGAGCAGTTCTTC